These 17 T cell receptor beta chains share one sample of origin, sequenced in a study of regulatory T cells in long-lasting Graves disease. Time point described: newly diagnosed GD, antithyroid drugs for less than 3 months. From PBMCs, RNA was extracted and then used to make the TCR library. With iRepertoire HTBI primers and Arm-PCR of CDR3 regions, TCR beta libraries were built. TCRdb analysed the multiplex PCR reads with MiXCR anew, one entry per CDR3 protein. The repertoire consists of 360,000 or so distinct CDR3 sequences, with 16% occurring once and the leading ten covering around 27%. This sample was also put to use in a study of T cells in Graves' hyperthyroidism and ophthalmopathy.

The sample was peripheral blood mononuclear cells (PBMCs), taken at new diagnosis, from a patient treated with antithyroid drugs. The receptor source for this set is a man aged 40-50 years with Graves disease.

This clonotype appeared a few times. The V call is TRBV2, the J call TRBJ1-4; TRBD1 matches 7 bases. Germline trimming cut 7 bases from V and 7 bases from J; bases unmatched to any gene: 9. The germline V gene has CDR1 SNHLY and CDR2 FYNNEI. There are 14 residues in the CDR3. CDR3 sequence (DNA): TGTGCCAGCAATAATCAGGGGGGAAGTGAAAAACTGTTTTTT. This sequence encodes CASNNQGGSEKLFF.

This clonotype was seen ten or more times. This chain uses TRBV27 with TRBJ2-5, with 12 bases fitting TRBD2. This CDR3 region has 18 residues. The V gene end was trimmed by 5 bases and the J gene end by 0 bases; junction bases not matched to a gene: 10. Germline CDR1 is MNHEY and CDR2 is SMNVEV (reference sequence). CDR3 amino acids: CASSTGLAGPPYQETQYF. The DNA of the CDR3 is TGTGCCAGCAGTACGGGACTAGCGGGCCCCCCTTACCAAGAGACCCAGTACTTC.

This clonotype was seen ten or more times. The J gene is TRBJ2-3, the V gene TRBV5-8, with D possibly matching TRBD1 (6 bases). V was cut by 4 bases and J by 6 bases, with 15 bases left in between. Germline CDR1 and CDR2: SGHTS and YDEGEE. The CDR3 contains 14 residues. The CDR3 nucleotides read TGTGCCAGCAGCGACGACAGGTCCAGGGATACGCAGTATTTT. It is translated as CASSDDRSRDTQYF.

In its sample, this clonotype was seen many times. V usage is TRBV6-4 and J usage is TRBJ1-5; 8 bases are shared with TRBD1. Per germline, CDR1 MRHNA and CDR2 SNTAGT. This CDR3 spans 11 amino acids. The CDR3 DNA follows: TGTTCAACAGGGGGAGGTCAGCCCCAGCATTTT. Translating gives CSTGGGQPQHF.

This clonotype has more than one count but fewer than ten. The chain employs TRBV20-1 and TRBJ2-7; a possible D gene is TRBD2 (5 bases). Germline CDR1 DFQATT, CDR2 SNEGSKA (reference sequence). The CDR3 consists of 14 residues. Deletions cut 0 bases from V and 6 bases from J, with 15 bases between. CDR3: CSAREGSAESEQYF. The CDR3 DNA is TGCAGTGCTAGAGAGGGTAGCGCCGAGAGCGAGCAGTACTTC.

This clonotype has more than one count but fewer than ten. This rearrangement joins TRBV27 to TRBJ1-6; D is perhaps TRBD1 (5 bases). The germline V gene has CDR1 MNHEY and CDR2 SMNVEV (reference sequence). The CDR3 is 16 amino acids. Trimming took off 4 bases at V and 4 bases at J, with 14 bases between the two ends. Written as DNA, the CDR3 is TGTGCCAGCAGTTGGGCTGCGGGGCGGTATAATTCACCCCTCCACTTT. Translation: CASSWAAGRYNSPLHF.

Remarks on this clonotype: The junction differs from germline at one of its ends, possibly a read error. The chain has TRBV12-3 or TRBV12-4 and TRBJ1-1; the D gene is possibly TRBD1 (5 bases). The CDR3 is 15 residues long. The CDR3 DNA reads TGTGCCAGCAGTACCCGGGGCATATCGAACACTGAAGCTTCCTTT. Its protein is CASSTRGISNTEASF.

This clonotype occurred a few times. The chain couples TRBV7-9 to TRBJ1-3; D is ambiguous. The length of the CDR3 is 11 residues. Trimming stripped 2 bases from V and 12 bases from J, with 8 bases between. Germline V lookup: CDR1 SEHNR, CDR2 FQNEAQ (reference sequence). CDR3 loop: CASSLPGFIYF. The CDR3 nucleotides are TGTGCCAGCAGCTTACCGGGATTCATATATTTT.

This clonotype was recorded a few times. The chain has TRBV5-1 and TRBJ2-5; D gene ambiguous. The CDR3 runs 13 residues. V lost 4 bases and J lost 2, with 9 bases in between. In germline, CDR1 is SGHRS, CDR2 YFSETQ. CDR3 sequence reads: CASSPVLQETQYF. DNA for the CDR3: TGCGCCAGCAGCCCCGTCCTTCAAGAGACCCAGTACTTC. The complete variable domain, with remaining parts taken from reference TRBV5-1 and TRBJ2-5, reads KAGVTQTPRYLIKTRGQQVTLSCSPISGHRSVSWYQQTPGQGLQFLFEYFSETQRNKGNFPGRFSGRQFSNSRSEMNVSTLELGDSALYLCASSPVLQETQYFGPGTRLLVL.

V gene TRBV4-2 combines with J gene TRBJ2-3, with D possibly being TRBD2 (6 bases). Trimming left V 2 bases short and J 0 bases short, with 21 bases between. Germline values: CDR1 LGHNA, CDR2 YNFKEQ. CDR3 length: 19 amino acids. CDR3 coding DNA: TGTGCCAGCAGCCAATCCCGGGGCGGGGCGGCCACTAGCACAGATACGCAGTATTTT. Encoded protein: CASSQSRGGAATSTDTQYF.

This clonotype was detected ten times or more. J is TRBJ1-2 and V is TRBV5-1; D is possibly TRBD1 (5 bases). Deletions cut 4 bases from V and 3 bases from J, with 10 bases between. The CDR3 contains 13 residues. Germline V gives CDR1 SGHRS, CDR2 YFSETQ. Here the CDR3 reads CASSLREDYGYTF. The CDR3 coding sequence is TGCGCCAGCAGCCTCAGGGAGGACTATGGCTACACCTTC.

V usage is TRBV20-1 and J usage is TRBJ1-1; D remains unclear. V lost 1 base, J lost 7 bases, and 7 bases lay in between. This CDR3 is built from 11 residues. Germline values: CDR1 DFQATT, CDR2 SNEGSKA (reference sequence). CDR3 sequence: CSARGLGEAFF. The CDR3 region has the DNA TGCAGTGCTAGAGGTCTGGGTGAAGCTTTCTTT.

This clonotype was detected many times. V gene TRBV28 combines with J gene TRBJ1-5; D is possibly TRBD1 (6 bases). The CDR3 runs 15 residues. Germline V lookup: CDR1 MDHEN, CDR2 SYDVKM. V was pared by 5 bases and J by 8 bases, with 19 bases between. This CDR3 is CASSPIGQFREPQHF. In nucleotides, the CDR3 is TGTGCCAGCAGTCCTATAGGACAGTTTCGGGAGCCCCAGCATTTT.

This clonotype has just a few counts. The V and J genes are TRBV5-1 and TRBJ1-2; 8 bases align to TRBD1. This CDR3 has 16 residues. J gave up 4 bases and V 4 bases, and 12 bases lay outside the gene matches. Germline values: CDR1 SGHRS, CDR2 YFSETQ. The CDR3 is CASSVTSGGSVYGYTF. CDR3 DNA: TGCGCCAGCAGCGTAACGTCAGGGGGCTCAGTCTATGGCTACACCTTC.

This clonotype was found many times. This rearrangement joins TRBV5-1 to TRBJ2-2, with D possibly matching TRBD2 (5 bases). V was trimmed by 4 bases and J by 5 bases, leaving 15 bases between them. Germline CDR1 and CDR2: SGHRS and YFSETQ. There are 15 residues in the CDR3. CDR3 coding DNA: TGCGCCAGCAGCCCTGGCGGAGGTCCGACCGGGGAGCTGTTTTTT. Amino acids: CASSPGGGPTGELFF.

This clonotype was counted between two and nine times. The chain employs TRBV5-4 and TRBJ2-3, with 8 nucleotides matching TRBD2. The V and J ends lost 4 bases and 5 bases, in that order; junction bases with no gene match: 6. Germline loops: CDR1 SGHNT, CDR2 YYREEE (reference sequence). This CDR3 spans 14 amino acids. CDR3 sequence (DNA): TGTGCCAGCAGCATCGGGACTAGTAAAGATACGCAGTATTTT. It codes for CASSIGTSKDTQYF.

The V and J genes are TRBV7-9 and TRBJ2-1; 8 bases match TRBD1. Trimming took 4 bases from V and 8 from J; bases not matched to a gene: 10. Germline assignment: CDR1 SEHNR and CDR2 FQNEAQ (reference sequence). CDR3 length: 15 amino acids. CDR3 sequence reads: CASSSTPGGPHEQFF. Here the CDR3 DNA reads TGTGCCAGCAGCTCCACCCCAGGGGGCCCGCATGAGCAGTTCTTC. The entire variable domain, with the rest obtained from reference TRBV7-9 and TRBJ2-1, is as follows: DTGVSQNPRHKITKRGQNVTFRCDPISEHNRLYWYRQTLGQGPEFLTYFQNEAQLEKSRLLSDRFSAERPKGSFSTLEIQRTEQGDSAMYLCASSSTPGGPHEQFFGPGTRLTVL.